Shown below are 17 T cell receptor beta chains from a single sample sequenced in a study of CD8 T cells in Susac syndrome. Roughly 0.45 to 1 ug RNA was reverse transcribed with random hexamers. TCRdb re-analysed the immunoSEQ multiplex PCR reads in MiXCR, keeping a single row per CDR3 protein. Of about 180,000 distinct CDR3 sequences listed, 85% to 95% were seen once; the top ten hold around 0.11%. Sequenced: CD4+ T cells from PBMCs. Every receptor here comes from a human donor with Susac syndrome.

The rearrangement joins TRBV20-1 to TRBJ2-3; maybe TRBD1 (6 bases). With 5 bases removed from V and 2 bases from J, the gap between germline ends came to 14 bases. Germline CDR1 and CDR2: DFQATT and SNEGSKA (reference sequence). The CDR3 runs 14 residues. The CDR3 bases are TGCAGTGCTGGTGATCAGGGGAACACAGATACGCAGTATTTT. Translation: CSAGDQGNTDTQYF.

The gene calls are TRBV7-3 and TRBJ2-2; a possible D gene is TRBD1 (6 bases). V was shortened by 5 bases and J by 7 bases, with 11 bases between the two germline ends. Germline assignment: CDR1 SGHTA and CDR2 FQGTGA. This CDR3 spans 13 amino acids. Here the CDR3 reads CASSVSGDGELFF. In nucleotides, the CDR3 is TGTGCCAGCAGCGTATCAGGGGACGGGGAGCTGTTTTTT.

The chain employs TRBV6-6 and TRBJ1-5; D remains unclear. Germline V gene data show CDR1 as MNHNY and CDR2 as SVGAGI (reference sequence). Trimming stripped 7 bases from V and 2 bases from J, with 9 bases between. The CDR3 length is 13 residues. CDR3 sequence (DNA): TGTGCCAGCAAGGGAACGGGCAATCAGCCCCAGCATTTT. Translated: CASKGTGNQPQHF.

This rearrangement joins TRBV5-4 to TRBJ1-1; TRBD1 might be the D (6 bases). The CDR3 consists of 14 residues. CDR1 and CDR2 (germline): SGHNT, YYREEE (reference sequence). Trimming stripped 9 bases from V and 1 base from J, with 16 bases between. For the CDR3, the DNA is TGTGCCACCAACGTACAGGGACCGAACACTGAAGCTTTCTTT. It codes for CATNVQGPNTEAFF.

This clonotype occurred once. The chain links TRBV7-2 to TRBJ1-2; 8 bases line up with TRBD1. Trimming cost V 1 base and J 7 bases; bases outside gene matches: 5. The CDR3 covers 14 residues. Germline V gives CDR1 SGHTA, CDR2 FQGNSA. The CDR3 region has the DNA TGTGCCAGCAGCTTAGGGACAGGGAGAGGTGGCTACACCTTC. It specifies CASSLGTGRGGYTF.

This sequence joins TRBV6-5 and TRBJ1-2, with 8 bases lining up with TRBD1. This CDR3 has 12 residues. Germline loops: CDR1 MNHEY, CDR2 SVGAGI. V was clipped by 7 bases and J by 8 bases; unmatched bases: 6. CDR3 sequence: CASTPDRAGYTF. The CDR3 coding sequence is TGTGCCAGCACCCCGGACAGGGCAGGCTACACCTTC.

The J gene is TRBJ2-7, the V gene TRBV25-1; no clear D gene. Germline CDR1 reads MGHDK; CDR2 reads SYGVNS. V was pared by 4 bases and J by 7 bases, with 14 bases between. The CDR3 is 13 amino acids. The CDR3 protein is CASSGARSGEQYF. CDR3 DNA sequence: TGTGCCAGCAGTGGGGCCCGCTCCGGTGAGCAGTACTTC.

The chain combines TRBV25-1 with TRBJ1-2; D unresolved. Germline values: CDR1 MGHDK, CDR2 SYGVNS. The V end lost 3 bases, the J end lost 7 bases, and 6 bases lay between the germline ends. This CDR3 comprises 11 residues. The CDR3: CASSEWGGYTF. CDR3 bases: TGTGCCAGCAGTGAGTGGGGTGGCTACACCTTC.

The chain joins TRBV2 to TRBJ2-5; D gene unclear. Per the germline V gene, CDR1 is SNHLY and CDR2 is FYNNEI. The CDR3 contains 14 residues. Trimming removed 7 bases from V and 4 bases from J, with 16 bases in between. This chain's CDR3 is CASNRPPRGETQYF. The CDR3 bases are TGTGCCAGCAATAGACCCCCCCGCGGAGAGACCCAGTACTTC.

CDR3 in DNA: TGTGCCAGCTCACCATCTCAGGGGGCCTTCTTTGCCCATGGCTACACCTTC. Translating it yields CASSPSQGAFFAHGYTF. The rearrangement links TRBV18 to TRBJ1-2; TRBD1 agrees at 8 bases. Looked up from germline, CDR1 is KGHSH and CDR2 is LQKENI. CDR3 length: 17 amino acids. J was trimmed by 6 bases and V by 2 bases; bases with no gene match: 14. Variable domain in full (rest from reference TRBV18 and TRBJ1-2): NAGVMQNPRHLVRRRGQEARLRCSPMKGHSHVYWYRQLPEEGLKFMVYLQKENIIDESGMPKERFSAEFPKEGPSILRIQQVVRGDSAAYFCASSPSQGAFFAHGYTFGSGTRLTVV.

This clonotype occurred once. For the CDR3, the DNA is TGTGCCAGCAGTTCTTCTTTTAGCGGGGGGCCAGGTACGCAGTATTTT. Encoded protein: CASSSSFSGGPGTQYF. The gene calls are TRBV12-3 or TRBV12-4 and TRBJ2-3, with 10 bases aligning to TRBD2. The V gene end was trimmed by 4 bases and the J gene end by 8 bases; junction bases not matched to a gene: 12. There are 16 residues in the CDR3.

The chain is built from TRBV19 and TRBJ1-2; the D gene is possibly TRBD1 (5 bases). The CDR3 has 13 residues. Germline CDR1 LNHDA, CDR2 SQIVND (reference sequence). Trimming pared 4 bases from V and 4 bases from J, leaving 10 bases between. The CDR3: CASSTGDGYGYTF. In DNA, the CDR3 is TGTGCCAGTAGTACGGGGGACGGCTATGGCTACACCTTC.

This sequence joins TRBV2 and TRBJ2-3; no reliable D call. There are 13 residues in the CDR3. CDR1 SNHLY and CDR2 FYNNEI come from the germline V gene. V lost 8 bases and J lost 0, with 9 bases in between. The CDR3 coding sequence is TGTGCCAGCGGCAGCCAGAGCACAGATACGCAGTATTTT. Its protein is CASGSQSTDTQYF.

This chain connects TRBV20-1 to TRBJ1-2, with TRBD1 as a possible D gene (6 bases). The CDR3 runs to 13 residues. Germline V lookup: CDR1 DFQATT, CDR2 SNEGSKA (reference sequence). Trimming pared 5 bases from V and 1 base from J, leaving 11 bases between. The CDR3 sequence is CSAQEGVNYGYTF. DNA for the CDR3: TGCAGTGCTCAGGAGGGGGTTAACTATGGCTACACCTTC.

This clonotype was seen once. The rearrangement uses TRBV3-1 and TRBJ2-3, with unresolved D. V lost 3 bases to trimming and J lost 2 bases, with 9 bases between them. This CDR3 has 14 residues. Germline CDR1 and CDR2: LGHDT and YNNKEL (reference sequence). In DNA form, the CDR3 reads TGTGCCAGCAGCCAGGCCCACATCACAGATACGCAGTATTTT. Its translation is CASSQAHITDTQYF.

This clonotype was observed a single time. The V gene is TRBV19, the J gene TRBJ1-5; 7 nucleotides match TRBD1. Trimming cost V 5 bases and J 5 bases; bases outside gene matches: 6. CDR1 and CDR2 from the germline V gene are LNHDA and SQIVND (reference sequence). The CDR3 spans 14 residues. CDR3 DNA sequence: TGTGCCAGTAGTCTAGGACAGGTGGATCAGCCCCAGCATTTT. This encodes CASSLGQVDQPQHF.

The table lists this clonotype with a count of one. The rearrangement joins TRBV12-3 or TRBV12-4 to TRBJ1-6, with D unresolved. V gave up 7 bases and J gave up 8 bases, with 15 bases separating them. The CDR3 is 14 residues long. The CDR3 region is CASMGTRTDSPLHF. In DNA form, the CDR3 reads TGTGCCAGCATGGGTACTCGGACGGATTCACCCCTCCACTTT.